This TCR beta chain comes out of a study of shared clonotypes between healthy human individuals. About the research overall: A few men and a couple of women, aged 18 to 49, were donors.

Per germline, CDR1 SGHVS and CDR2 FQNEAQ. The CDR3 totals 16 residues. Trimming removed 4 bases from V and 0 bases from J; junction bases left unmatched: 9. Study-wide results and limits: Despite large depth, sorted-subset datasets appeared incompletely sequenced.

CD45RO negativity and positive selection for CCR7 defined naive CD8 cells, a population that excluded terminally differentiated effector memory CD45RA+ cells. Adult Caucasians living in Nashville, Tennessee made up all of the donors. This clone was found once. What it binds is not known. Profiled with immunoSEQ multiplex PCR; TCRdb holds only in-frame clones, not every one. The sample consists of about 2.1 million clones, under 95% of them appearing once. The TCR comes from a man between 18 and 35 years old in good health. Some clones in this sample may be carry-over from other donors' samples. Sequencing used naive CD8+ T cells from PBMCs. V gene TRBV7-8 combines with J gene TRBJ2-7; 7 nucleotides line up with TRBD2. The CDR3 DNA follows: TGTGCCAGCAGCTCCCTTCTGGGGGAGGGCTCCTACGAGCAGTACTTC. This encodes CASSSLLGEGSYEQYF.